Listed below are T cell receptor beta chains from one sample, sequenced in a study of early T cells in non-severe SARS-CoV-2 infection. TCRdb itself ran the 5' RACE reads through MiXCR, one entry per CDR3 protein. The sample yields tens of thousands of distinct CDR3 sequences, almost 7.5% seen once. The sequenced sample was whole blood. These receptors originate from an adult who was a healthcare worker with PCR-confirmed SARS-CoV-2 infection or an uninfected control (not recorded which). CDR3s include the opening cysteine and the closing phenylalanine or tryptophan. The order of the fields is V gene, D gene, clone size, J gene, CDR3 DNA, CDR3 protein. D genes are given only for firm matches. Where a row states a size, it is once, few, many or the class of an expanded clone; other rows omit it.

TRBV20-1,-,few,TRBJ2-1,TGCAGTGCTAGCAGGGACGATGAGCAGTTCTTC,CSASRDDEQFF
TRBV6-2/TRBV6-3,-,many,TRBJ1-1,TGTGCCAGCAGTTACTCGGGGGTTGAAGCTTTCTTT,CASSYSGVEAFF
TRBV7-8,-,few,TRBJ2-3,TGTGCCAGCAGCAGGTTGGCCAGTGGGACAGATACGCAGTATTTT,CASSRLASGTDTQYF
TRBV5-1,-,many,TRBJ2-3,TGCGCCAGCAGCTTTTGGGGCAGGGATACGCAGTATTTT,CASSFWGRDTQYF
TRBV18,-,few,TRBJ2-1,TGTGCCAGCTCCGCGGACGACTACAATGAGCAGTTCTTC,CASSADDYNEQFF
TRBV4-2,TRBD2,few,TRBJ2-5,TGTGCCAGCAGCCAACAATCTCCATTAACTAGCGGGGGGCAAGAGACCCAGTACTTC,CASSQQSPLTSGGQETQYF
TRBV6-2/TRBV6-3,-,few,TRBJ2-3,TGTGCCATCGCCCCAGATTTCGCAGATACGCAGTATTTT,CAIAPDFADTQYF
TRBV7-2,-,-,TRBJ2-7,TGTGCCAGCAGCTTGTGTAGCAGACCCTATAGCTACGAGCAGTACTTC,CASSLCSRPYSYEQYF
TRBV20-1,TRBD1,many,TRBJ1-5,TGCAGTGCTGGGGGACAGGGGGCCACGAATCAGCCCCAGCATTTT,CSAGGQGATNQPQHF
TRBV27,-,-,TRBJ2-5,TGTGCCAGCAGTCTAAGTGGCGAGACCCAGTACTTC,CASSLSGETQYF
TRBV7-9,-,many,TRBJ1-2,TGTGCCAGCAGCTTATTAAGGGATGGCTACACCTTC,CASSLLRDGYTF
TRBV20-1,TRBD1,-,TRBJ2-5,TGCAGTGCGCGACATTCGTACAGGGGGCGGCGGGAGACCCAGTACTTC,CSARHSYRGRRETQYF
TRBV20-1,-,many,TRBJ2-3,TGCAGTGCTAGAGATCCTAGGGGGGACACAGATACGCAGTATTTT,CSARDPRGDTDTQYF
TRBV9,-,-,TRBJ1-5,TGTGCCAGCAGCGGGACCTGGGATCAGCCCCAGCATTTT,CASSGTWDQPQHF
TRBV27,TRBD2,few,TRBJ2-7,TGTGCCAGCACCCAAAGACCCCTAGCGGGGGTTACCTACGAGCAGTACTTC,CASTQRPLAGVTYEQYF
TRBV18,-,many,TRBJ2-5,TGTGCCAGCTCACACCAGGGGGAGGAAGAGACCCAGTACTTC,CASSHQGEEETQYF
TRBV20-1,-,many,TRBJ1-6,TGCAGTGCTATTGAGGGTTGGGACTCACCCCTCCACTTT,CSAIEGWDSPLHF
TRBV14,TRBD1,many,TRBJ1-5,TGTGCCAGCGAAGCGTTGAGGGGGCTTCAGCCCCAGCATTTT,CASEALRGLQPQHF
TRBV7-7,-,few,TRBJ2-1,TGTGCTAGCAGCTTAGGGCCCCCGAATGAGCAGTTCTTC,CASSLGPPNEQFF
TRBV28,-,few,TRBJ2-7,TGTGCCAGCAGTTTGTCGGTTGGGGCGGTCAGCTCCTACGAGCAGTACTTC,CASSLSVGAVSSYEQYF
TRBV9,-,many,TRBJ1-4,TGTGCCAGCAGCGTGCGAGGGGGAGATGAAAAACTGTTTTTT,CASSVRGGDEKLFF
TRBV28,-,few,TRBJ2-7,TGTGCCAGCAGTTTATTCTATTCCCTTTCGGGGGTCTCCGAGCAGTACTTC,CASSLFYSLSGVSEQYF
TRBV9,TRBD2,many,TRBJ2-3,TGTGCCAGCAGCGTAGACCCTAGCGGGGGGACGGCAGATACGCAGTATTTT,CASSVDPSGGTADTQYF
TRBV7-6,-,many,TRBJ2-1,TGTGCCAGCAGCTTAAATGGGTACAATGAGCAGTTCTTC,CASSLNGYNEQFF
TRBV7-2,-,-,TRBJ1-2,TGTGCCAGCAGCTTAGGCGGCCCCTATGGCTACACCTTC,CASSLGGPYGYTF
TRBV27,TRBD1,many,TRBJ1-5,TGTGCCAGTGCGGACAGGGGCAGCAATCAGCCCCAGCATTTT,CASADRGSNQPQHF
TRBV20-1,TRBD2,few,TRBJ2-3,TGCAGTGCTAGAGACCTGACTAGCGGGGGGGCCGTGGATACGCAGTATTTT,CSARDLTSGGAVDTQYF
TRBV10-2,-,many,TRBJ1-1,TGCGCCAGCAGACCGGGACCCGGGTACACTGAAGCTTTCTTT,CASRPGPGYTEAFF
TRBV5-1,-,many,TRBJ1-4,TGCGCCAGCAGCTTGGTGAGGGGATTCCGTGAAAAACTGTTTTTT,CASSLVRGFREKLFF
TRBV4-1,TRBD2,-,TRBJ2-3,TGCGCCAGCAGCCATTACGGGGGGGCCGGAGATACGCAGTATTTT,CASSHYGGAGDTQYF
TRBV10-3,TRBD2,few,TRBJ2-1,TGTGCCACTAGCGGGGTCGGGTCGTATGAGCAGTTCTTC,CATSGVGSYEQFF
TRBV14,-,-,TRBJ1-6,TGTGCCAGCAGTAATTTGAACGGAAGCTCCTATAATTCACCCCTCCACTTT,CASSNLNGSSYNSPLHF
TRBV2,-,many,TRBJ1-2,TGTGCCAGCAGTGAAGACGGGGTAGGGTATGGCTACACCTTC,CASSEDGVGYGYTF
TRBV5-1,-,medium-sized,TRBJ1-5,TGCGCCAGCAGCTTGAACGGCAATCAGCCCCAGCATTTT,CASSLNGNQPQHF
TRBV4-1,-,many,TRBJ1-2,TGCGCCAGCAGTCGGGACTCTTATGGCTACACCTTC,CASSRDSYGYTF
TRBV18,-,-,TRBJ1-1,TGTGCCAGCTCACCACAGGGGGTAGTAGGCACTGAAGCTTTCTTT,CASSPQGVVGTEAFF
TRBV28,TRBD1,few,TRBJ1-1,TGTGCCAGCATGACAGGGAGTGGCACTGAAGCTTTCTTT,CASMTGSGTEAFF
TRBV12-3/TRBV12-4,-,few,TRBJ2-7,TGTGCCAGCAGTTTTCTAACCGATCCGGGCTACGAGCAGTACTTC,CASSFLTDPGYEQYF
TRBV21-1,-,few,TRBJ1-2,TGTGCCCTGGAGAGGGGCTACGGCTACACCTTC,CALERGYGYTF
TRBV18,-,few,TRBJ1-3,TGTGCCAGCTCCGCGACGGTAGCCTCTGGAAACACCATATATTTT,CASSATVASGNTIYF
TRBV18,TRBD2,many,TRBJ2-1,TGTGCCAGCTCACCAGACTATGGTAGCGGGGGCAATGAGCAGTTCTTC,CASSPDYGSGGNEQFF
TRBV29-1,-,many,TRBJ1-1,TGCAGCGTTGATAGAGATCGGAACACTGAAGCTTTCTTT,CSVDRDRNTEAFF
TRBV28,-,few,TRBJ2-5,TGTGCCAGCACCGGGACGTCCTGGGGGGAGACCCAGTACTTC,CASTGTSWGETQYF
TRBV5-5,TRBD1,-,TRBJ1-5,TGTGCCAGCAGCCGACAGGGGGAGGATCAGCCCCAGCATTTT,CASSRQGEDQPQHF
TRBV4-2,-,few,TRBJ2-5,TGTGCCAGCAGCCAAGAAGAAGCGCGGGCTGGAGAGACCCAGTACTTC,CASSQEEARAGETQYF
TRBV20-1,-,-,TRBJ2-7,TGCAGTGCTAGAGGGATATCGTGGGCCTACGAGCAGTACTTC,CSARGISWAYEQYF
TRBV6-2/TRBV6-3,-,-,TRBJ1-2,TGTGCCAGCAGTTACGTGGACAGTTTCTATGGCTACACCTTC,CASSYVDSFYGYTF
TRBV20-1,-,few,TRBJ2-5,TGCAGTGCTCTGGGGAGAATTCAAGAGACCCAGTACTTC,CSALGRIQETQYF
TRBV2,TRBD2,-,TRBJ2-7,TGTGCCAGCAGTGTCGTGAGCGGGGACTACGAGCAGTACTTC,CASSVVSGDYEQYF
TRBV7-6,-,few,TRBJ1-5,TGTGCCAGCAGCGTCCCAGGGAACAGCAATCAGCCCCAGCATTTT,CASSVPGNSNQPQHF
TRBV7-2,TRBD1,many,TRBJ1-1,TGTGCCAGCAGCGCTGACAGGGGAGCCACTGAAGCTTTCTTT,CASSADRGATEAFF